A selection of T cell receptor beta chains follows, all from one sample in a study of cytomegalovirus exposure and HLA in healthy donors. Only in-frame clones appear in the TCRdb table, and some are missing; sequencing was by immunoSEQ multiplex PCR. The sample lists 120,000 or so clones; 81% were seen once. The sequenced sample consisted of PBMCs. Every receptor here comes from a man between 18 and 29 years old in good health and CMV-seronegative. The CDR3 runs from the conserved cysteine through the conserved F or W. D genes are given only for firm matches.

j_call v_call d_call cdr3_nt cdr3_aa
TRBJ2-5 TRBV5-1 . TGCGCCAGCAGCTTGGCGGGAACCCAAGAGACCCAGTACTTC CASSLAGTQETQYF
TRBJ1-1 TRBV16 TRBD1 TGTGCCAGCAGCCAGCGGACAGGGAGGACTGAAGCTTTCTTT CASSQRTGRTEAFF
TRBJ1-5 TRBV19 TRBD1 TGTGCCAGTACAGGGGGGTTGCAGCCCCAGCATTTT CASTGGLQPQHF
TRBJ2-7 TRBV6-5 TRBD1 TGTGCCAGCAGTTACTTGGGACAGCGCCGGCACGAGCAGTACTTC CASSYLGQRRHEQYF
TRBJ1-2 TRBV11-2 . TGTGCCAGCAGCTTAGTGCACGGCCAGGGGTATGGCTACACCTTC CASSLVHGQGYGYTF
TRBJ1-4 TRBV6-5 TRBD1 TGTGCCAGCAGTTGGGACAGGGCTTCGGATGAAAAACTGTTTTTT CASSWDRASDEKLFF
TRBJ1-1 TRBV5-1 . TGCGCCAGCAGCTTGGGGGCGGGCACTGAAGCTTTCTTT CASSLGAGTEAFF
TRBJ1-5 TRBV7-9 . TGTGCCAGCAGCTTATCATCAGGCGGCAATCAGCCCCAGCATTTT CASSLSSGGNQPQHF
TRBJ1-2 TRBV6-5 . TGTGCCAGCGGCCCCAAGAAAGGCTACACCTTC CASGPKKGYTF
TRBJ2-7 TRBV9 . TGTGCCAGCAGCCATTTAGGGGGAGAGCAGTACTTC CASSHLGGEQYF
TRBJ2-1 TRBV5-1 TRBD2 TGCGCCAGCAGCTCGGCGAGCGGGGGGTACAATGAGCAGTTCTTC CASSSASGGYNEQFF
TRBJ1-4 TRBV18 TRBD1 TGTGCCAGCTCACCGGTTGTGTCGGTACAGGGGAATGAAAAACTGTTTTTT CASSPVVSVQGNEKLFF
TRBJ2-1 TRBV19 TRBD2 TGTGCCACCCGGACTAGCGGGGCGTTCAATGAGCAGTTCTTC CATRTSGAFNEQFF
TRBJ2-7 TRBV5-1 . TGCGCCAGCAGCTTGTATAGTTCCGGGTACGAGCAGTACTTC CASSLYSSGYEQYF
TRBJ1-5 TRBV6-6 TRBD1 TGTGCCAGCAGTTACAGTTCAGGGGGCTATCAGCCCCAGCATTTT CASSYSSGGYQPQHF
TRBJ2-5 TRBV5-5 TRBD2 TGTGCCAGCAGCAATCAGGGACTAGCGGTACAAGAGACCCAGTACTTC CASSNQGLAVQETQYF
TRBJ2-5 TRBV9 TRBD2 TGTGCCAGCAGCGTAGGGGCTCTAGCGGGGCTCCAAGAGACCCAGTACTTC CASSVGALAGLQETQYF
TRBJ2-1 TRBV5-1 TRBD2 TGCGCCAGCAGCCTAGGACTAGATCGGTCCAATGAGCAGTTCTTC CASSLGLDRSNEQFF
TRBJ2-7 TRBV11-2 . TGTGCCAGCAGCCCCTCGACAGGACACTACGAGCAGTACTTC CASSPSTGHYEQYF
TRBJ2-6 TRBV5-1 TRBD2 TGCGCCAGCAGCCTTGGGGGGGTCTCTGGGGCCAACGTCCTGACTTTC CASSLGGVSGANVLTF
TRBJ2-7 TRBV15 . TGTGCCACCAGCAGAGATGGCCGGGTTCGGAACGAGCAGTACTTC CATSRDGRVRNEQYF
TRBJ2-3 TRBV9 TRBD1 TGTGCCAGCAGCGTAGTGGGACAGGGAGAGACAGATACGCAGTATTTT CASSVVGQGETDTQYF
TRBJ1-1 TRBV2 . TGTGCCAGCAGTTCCGACAGGCTCATTGAAGCTTTCTTT CASSSDRLIEAFF
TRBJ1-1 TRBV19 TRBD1 TGTGCCAGTAGCAGGGACAGGTTTGAAGCTTTCTTT CASSRDRFEAFF
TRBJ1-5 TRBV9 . TGTGCCGGCAGCGTGGACAGTAGCAATCAGCCCCAGCATTTT CAGSVDSSNQPQHF
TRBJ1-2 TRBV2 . TGTGCCAGCATCTTAGGGGGAGGCTACACCTTC CASILGGGYTF
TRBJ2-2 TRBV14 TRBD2 TGTGCCAGCAGCACCCGACTAGCGGGGCCAATTGTTGACACCGGGGAGCTGTTTTTT CASSTRLAGPIVDTGELFF
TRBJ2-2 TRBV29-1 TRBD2 TGCAGCGGTCGGACTAGCGGGGGGGTGGCCGGGGAGCTGTTTTTT CSGRTSGGVAGELFF
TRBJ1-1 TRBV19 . TGTGCCAGTAGTTTCAGTCTGAACACTGAAGCTTTCTTT CASSFSLNTEAFF
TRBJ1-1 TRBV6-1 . TGTGCCAGCATCGAGGGGGTGAACACTGAAGCTTTCTTT CASIEGVNTEAFF
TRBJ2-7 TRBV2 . TGTGCCAGCATGGCTACGGGGGTCTCCTACGAGCAGTACTTC CASMATGVSYEQYF
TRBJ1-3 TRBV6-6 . TGTGCCAGCAGGGACAGTATGGCTGGAAACACCATATATTTT CASRDSMAGNTIYF
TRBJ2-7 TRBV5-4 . TGTGCCAGCAGCTTGGACGGGAATCCCTACGAGCAGTACTTC CASSLDGNPYEQYF
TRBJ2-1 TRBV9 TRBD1 TGTGCCAGCAGCGTCGGACAGGGGGCTAGCAATGAGCAGTTCTTC CASSVGQGASNEQFF
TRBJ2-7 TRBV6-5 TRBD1 TGTGCCAGCAAAACAGGGGGCCTTTTCTTGAACGAGCAGTACTTC CASKTGGLFLNEQYF
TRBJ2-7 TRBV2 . TGTGCCAGCAATCGGCCAGGAACGAGCTCCTACGAGCAGTACTTC CASNRPGTSSYEQYF
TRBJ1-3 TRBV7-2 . TGTGCCAGCAGCTTAAGAACCAGCTCTGGAAACACCATATATTTT CASSLRTSSGNTIYF
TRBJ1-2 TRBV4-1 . TGCGCCAGCAGCCAAGTTACGGGAGGGAACTATGGCTACACCTTC CASSQVTGGNYGYTF
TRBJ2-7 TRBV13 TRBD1 TGTGCCAGCAGCTTAGGCCTGGGGACAGCCTACGAGCAGTACTTC CASSLGLGTAYEQYF
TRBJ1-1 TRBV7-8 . TGTGCCAGCGGGCCGATGAACACTGAAGCTTTCTTT CASGPMNTEAFF
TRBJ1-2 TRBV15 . TGTGCCACCAGCAGAGAGGGGGGGAAGGATGGCTACACCTTC CATSREGGKDGYTF
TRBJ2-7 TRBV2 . TGTGCCAGCAGTGGGACAGGTGGGAGGTTCAGCTCCTACGAGCAGTACTTC CASSGTGGRFSSYEQYF
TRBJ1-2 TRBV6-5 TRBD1 TGTGCCAGCAGCCCAACAGGGGGCGCGTTTGGCTACACCTTC CASSPTGGAFGYTF
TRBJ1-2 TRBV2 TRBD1 TGTGCCAGCTACAAGGACAGGTCTGGGGGCTACACCTTC CASYKDRSGGYTF
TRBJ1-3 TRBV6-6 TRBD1 TGTGCCAGCAGGACAGGGGTGACTGGAAACACCATATATTTT CASRTGVTGNTIYF
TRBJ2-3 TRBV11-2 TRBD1 TGTGCCAGCAGCTTAGGAACCGGGACAGTTAGCACAGATACGCAGTATTTT CASSLGTGTVSTDTQYF
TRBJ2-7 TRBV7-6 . TGTGCCAGCAGCTTAGAATACAGGAGCTCCTACGAGCAGTACTTC CASSLEYRSSYEQYF
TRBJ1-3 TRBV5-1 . TGCGCCAGCAGCTTGGCAAGGACGACAGCTGGAAACACCATATATTTT CASSLARTTAGNTIYF